This T cell receptor (beta chain) was identified in a study of esophageal squamous cell carcinoma under preoperative chemotherapy. Germline V gene sequence: CDR1 MNHEY, CDR2 SMNVEV (reference sequence). CDR3 length: 16 residues. The V end lost 2 bases, the J end lost 0 bases, and 13 bases lay between the germline ends. TCRdb independently ran MiXCR on the PCR reads; one entry per CDR3 protein. The sample comprises 10,000 to 15,000 distinct CDR3 sequences, approximately 54% of which are singletons, and 16% rests with the top ten. Time point of the sample: before preoperative PTX-NDP chemotherapy. The chain recombines TRBV27 with TRBJ1-1; D gene unclear. The sequence was collected from a human donor with esophageal squamous cell carcinoma. The donor label of this sample is uncertain. The specimen was collected from a patient given preoperative chemotherapy. The CDR3 sequence is CASSLEVQAMNTEAFF. CDR3 DNA: TGTGCCAGCAGTTTAGAGGTGCAGGCTATGAACACTGAAGCTTTCTTT.